Reported below is one TCR beta chain. The junction differs from germline at one of its ends, possibly a read error. The data belong to a study of CD8+CD57+ T cells in acquired aplastic anemia. The length of the CDR3 is 15 residues. In germline, CDR1 is SGDLS, CDR2 YYNGEE. The template for TCR beta VDJ and CDR3 sequence profiling was genomic DNA. TCRdb recomputed calls from the reads with MiXCR, one row per CDR3 protein. In the table there are over 200,000 distinct CDR3 sequences, approximately 60% of which are singletons. The receptor's source is a human donor in good health. Sequencing was done on a sample of sorted CD4+, CD8+, or CD8+CD57+ T cells (not recorded which) from PBMCs. The V gene is TRBV9, the J gene TRBJ2-7; 8 bases align to TRBD1. The CDR3 coding sequence is TGTGCCAGCGGCGTCGGACAGGGCCTCTCCTACGAGCAGTACTTC. As protein: CASGVGQGLSYEQYF.